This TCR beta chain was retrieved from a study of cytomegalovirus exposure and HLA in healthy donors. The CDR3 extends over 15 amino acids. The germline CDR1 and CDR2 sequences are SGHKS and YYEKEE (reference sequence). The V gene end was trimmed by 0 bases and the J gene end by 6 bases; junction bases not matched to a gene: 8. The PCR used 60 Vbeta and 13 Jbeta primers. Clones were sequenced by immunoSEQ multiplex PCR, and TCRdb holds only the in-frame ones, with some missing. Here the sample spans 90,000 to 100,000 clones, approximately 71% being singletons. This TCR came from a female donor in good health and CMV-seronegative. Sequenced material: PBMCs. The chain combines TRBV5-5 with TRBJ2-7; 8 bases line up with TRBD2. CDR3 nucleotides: TGTGCCAGCAGCTTGGATGTGCGGGAGGAGCGCGAGCAGTACTTC. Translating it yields CASSLDVREEREQYF.